This TCR beta chain is from a study of blood T cell repertoires in COVID-19. Across the study: PBMCs, B-cell-depleted T cells, or T cells were the source of the cDNA or gDNA that made up the material.

Some clones are missing from TCRdb's copy, which holds only in-frame ones; the method was immunoSEQ multiplex PCR. The sample holds 250,000 or so clones, 86% seen once. This CDR3 contains 15 residues. The germline gives CDR1 LGHDT, CDR2 YNNKEL (reference sequence). Trimming shortened V by 0 bases and J by 4 bases, and 10 bases separated the two germline ends. Sequenced sample: peripheral blood. The chain is built from TRBV3-1 (or the pseudogene TRBV3-2) and TRBJ2-1; perhaps TRBD2 as D (6 bases). This receptor was taken from a man aged 40-49 years with active or convalescent COVID-19. Here the CDR3 DNA reads TGTGCCAGCAGCCAAGAAATAGCGGTGTACAATGAGCAGTTCTTC. Residues: CASSQEIAVYNEQFF.